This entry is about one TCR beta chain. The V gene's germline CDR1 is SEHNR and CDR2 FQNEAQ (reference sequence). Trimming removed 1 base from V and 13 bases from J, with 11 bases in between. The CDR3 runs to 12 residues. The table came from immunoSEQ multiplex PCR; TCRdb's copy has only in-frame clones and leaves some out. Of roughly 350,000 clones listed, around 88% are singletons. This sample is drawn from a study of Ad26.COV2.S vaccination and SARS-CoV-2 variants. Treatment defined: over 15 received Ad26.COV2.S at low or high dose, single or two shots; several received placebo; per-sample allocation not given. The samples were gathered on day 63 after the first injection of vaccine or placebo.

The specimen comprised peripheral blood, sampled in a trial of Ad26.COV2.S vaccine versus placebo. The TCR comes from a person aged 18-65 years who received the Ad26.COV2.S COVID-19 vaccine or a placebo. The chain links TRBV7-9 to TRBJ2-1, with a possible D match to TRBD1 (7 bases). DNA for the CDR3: TGTGCCAGCAGCTTAGGGCAGGGGGGACAGTTCTTC. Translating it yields CASSLGQGGQFF.